This entry describes one TCR beta chain. Its antigen remains unidentified. The data originate from a study of human T cells and chemical hapten exposure. CDR3 length: 13 residues. CDR1 is DFQATT and CDR2 is SNEGSKA in the germline V gene (reference sequence). Findings and limits, study-wide: Large CDR3 similarity clusters arose significantly more often from expanded TCRs than from controls.

One entry per CDR3 protein, called by TCRdb with MiXCR from the RACE reads. The sample lists over 130,000 distinct CDR3 sequences, 12% occurring once. The time point was: patch test 2, 6 weeks after DPC sensitization. This sample's treatment: therapeutic diphenylcyclopropenone sensitization with weekly scalp DPC. The sequence was obtained from a woman between 50 and 59 years old with alopecia areata. Some clones in this sample may be carry-over from other donors' samples. The material sequenced was whole blood, taken in connection with sensitization to the hapten diphenylcyclopropenone (DPC). V and J are TRBV20-1 and TRBJ2-1; 10 bases fit TRBD2. CDR3 DNA sequence: TGCAGGGGTCTAGCGGGAGATCATAATGAGCAGTTCTTC. This sequence encodes CRGLAGDHNEQFF.